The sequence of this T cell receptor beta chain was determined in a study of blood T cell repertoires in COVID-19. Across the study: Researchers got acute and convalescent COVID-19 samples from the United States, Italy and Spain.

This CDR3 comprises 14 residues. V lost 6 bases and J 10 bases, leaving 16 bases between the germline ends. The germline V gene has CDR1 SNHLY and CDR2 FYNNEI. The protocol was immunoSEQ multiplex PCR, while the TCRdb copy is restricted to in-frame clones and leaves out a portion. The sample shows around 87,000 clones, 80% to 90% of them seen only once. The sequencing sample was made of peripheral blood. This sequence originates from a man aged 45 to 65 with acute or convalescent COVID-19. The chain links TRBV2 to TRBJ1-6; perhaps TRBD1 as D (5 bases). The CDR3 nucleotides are TGTGCCAGCAGGGGATCTGCGACAGCGTCACCCCTCCACTTT. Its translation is CASRGSATASPLHF.